In this sample, the clone carrying this T cell receptor beta chain turned up a few times. This CDR3 contains 17 residues. Per germline, CDR1 LGHDT and CDR2 YNNKEL (reference sequence). The germline V and J ends were trimmed by 1 base and 5 bases, with 18 bases remaining between them. The sample belongs to a study of blood T cell repertoires in COVID-19. On the study more broadly: The samples span acute and convalescent COVID-19 from the United States, Italy and Spain. PBMCs, B-cell-depleted T cells, or T cells provided the cDNA or gDNA that made up the material.

In the authors' workflow: Nucleated cell number was recorded as an estimate derived from reference gene primer amplification. Only in-frame clones appear in the TCRdb table, and some are missing; sequencing was by immunoSEQ multiplex PCR. The DNA was the basis for D and trimming; V, J and clone size are from that table. The repertoire holds some 93,000 clones, with around nine tenths as singletons. The chain uses TRBV3-1 (or the pseudogene TRBV3-2) and TRBJ1-5; D is possibly TRBD1 (6 bases). The sequence was obtained from a man aged 45-65 years with acute or convalescent COVID-19. Sequences were obtained from peripheral blood. The CDR3 protein is CASSQGFNVGGHQPQHF. DNA for the CDR3: TGTGCCAGCAGCCAAGGATTTAATGTTGGGGGCCATCAGCCCCAGCATTTT.